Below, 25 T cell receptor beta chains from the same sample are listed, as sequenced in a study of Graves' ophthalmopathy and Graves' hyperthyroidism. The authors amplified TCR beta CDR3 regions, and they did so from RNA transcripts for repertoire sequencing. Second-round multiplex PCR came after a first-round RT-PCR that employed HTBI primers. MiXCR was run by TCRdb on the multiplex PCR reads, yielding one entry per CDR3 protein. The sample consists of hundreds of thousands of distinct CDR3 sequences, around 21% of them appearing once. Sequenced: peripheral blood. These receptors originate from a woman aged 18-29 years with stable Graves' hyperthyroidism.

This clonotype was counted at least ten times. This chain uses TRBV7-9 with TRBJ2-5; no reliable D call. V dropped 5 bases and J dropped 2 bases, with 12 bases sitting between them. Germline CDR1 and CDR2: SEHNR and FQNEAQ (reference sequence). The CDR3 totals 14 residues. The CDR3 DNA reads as TGTGCCAGCAGCCCCCGATTGATACAAGAGACCCAGTACTTC. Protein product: CASSPRLIQETQYF.

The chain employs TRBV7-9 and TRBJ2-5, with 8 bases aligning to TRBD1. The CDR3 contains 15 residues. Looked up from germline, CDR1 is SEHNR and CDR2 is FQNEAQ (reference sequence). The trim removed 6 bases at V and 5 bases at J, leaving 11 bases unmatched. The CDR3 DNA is TGTGCCAGCAGTTCGACCCGACAGGGGCCGGAGACCCAGTACTTC. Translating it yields CASSSTRQGPETQYF.

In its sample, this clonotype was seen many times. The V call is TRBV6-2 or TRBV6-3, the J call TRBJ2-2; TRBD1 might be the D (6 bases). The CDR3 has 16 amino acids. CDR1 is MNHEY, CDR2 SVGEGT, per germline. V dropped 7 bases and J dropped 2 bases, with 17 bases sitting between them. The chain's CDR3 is CASNTRRTVNTGELFF. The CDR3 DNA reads TGTGCCAGCAACACGAGGAGGACAGTTAACACCGGGGAGCTGTTTTTT.

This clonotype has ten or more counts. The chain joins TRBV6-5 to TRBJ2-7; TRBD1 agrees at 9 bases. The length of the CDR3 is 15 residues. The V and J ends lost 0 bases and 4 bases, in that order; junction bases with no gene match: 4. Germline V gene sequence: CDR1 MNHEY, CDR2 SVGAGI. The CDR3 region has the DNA TGTGCCAGCAGTTACTCAAGGACAGGGGAATACGAGCAGTACTTC. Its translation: CASSYSRTGEYEQYF.

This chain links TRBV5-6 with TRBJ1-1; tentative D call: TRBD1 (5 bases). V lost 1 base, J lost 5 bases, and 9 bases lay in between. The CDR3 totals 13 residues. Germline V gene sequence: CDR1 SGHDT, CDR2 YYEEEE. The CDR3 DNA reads TGTGCCAGCAGCTTGTCGGCAGGGACTGAAGCTTTCTTT. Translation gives CASSLSAGTEAFF.

The CDR3 protein is CASSFSAGINQPQHF. The CDR3 DNA sequence: TGTGCCAGCAGTTTTAGTGCTGGGATCAATCAGCCCCAGCATTTT. The genes are TRBV12-3 or TRBV12-4 and TRBJ1-5, with D unresolved. The ends were cut back, 3 bases at V and 3 bases at J, with 12 bases in the middle. This CDR3 contains 15 residues.

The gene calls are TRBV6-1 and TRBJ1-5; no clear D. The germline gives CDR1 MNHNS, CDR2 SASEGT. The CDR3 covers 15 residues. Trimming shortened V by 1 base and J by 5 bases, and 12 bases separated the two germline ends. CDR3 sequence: CASSEVEGGDQPQHF. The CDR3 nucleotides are TGTGCCAGCAGTGAAGTCGAGGGCGGTGATCAGCCCCAGCATTTT.

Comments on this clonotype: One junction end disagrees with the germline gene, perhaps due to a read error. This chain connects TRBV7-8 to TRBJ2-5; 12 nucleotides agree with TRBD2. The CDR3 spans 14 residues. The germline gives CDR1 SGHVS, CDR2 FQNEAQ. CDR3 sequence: CASSLAGGQRTQYF. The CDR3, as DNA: TGTGCCAGCAGCCTAGCGGGGGGGCAACGGACCCAGTACTTC. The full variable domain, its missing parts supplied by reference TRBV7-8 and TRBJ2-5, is GAGVSQSPRYKVAKRGQDVALRCDPISGHVSLFWYQQALGQGPEFLTYFQNEAQLDKSGLPSDRFFAERPEGSVSTLKIQRTQQEDSAVYLCASSLAGGQRTQYFGPGTRLLVL.

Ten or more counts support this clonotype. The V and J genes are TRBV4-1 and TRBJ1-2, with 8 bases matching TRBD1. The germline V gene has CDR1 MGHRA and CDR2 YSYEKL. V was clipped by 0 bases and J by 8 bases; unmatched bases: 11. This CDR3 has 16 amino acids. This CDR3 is CASSQDVRQGAHGYTF. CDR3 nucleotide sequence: TGCGCCAGCAGCCAAGACGTTCGGCAGGGGGCGCACGGCTACACCTTC.

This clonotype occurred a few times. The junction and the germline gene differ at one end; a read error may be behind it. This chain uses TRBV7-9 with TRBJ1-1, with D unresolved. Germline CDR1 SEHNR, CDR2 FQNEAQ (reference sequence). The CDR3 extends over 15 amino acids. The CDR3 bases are TGTGCCAGCAGCTTAGGAATTAGAAAGAACACTGAAGCTCTCTTT. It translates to CASSLGIRKNTEALF. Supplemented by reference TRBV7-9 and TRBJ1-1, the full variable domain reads DTGVSQNPRHKITKRGQNVTFRCDPISEHNRLYWYRQTLGQGPEFLTYFQNEAQLEKSRLLSDRFSAERPKGSFSTLEIQRTEQGDSAMYLCASSLGIRKNTEALFGQGTRLTVV.

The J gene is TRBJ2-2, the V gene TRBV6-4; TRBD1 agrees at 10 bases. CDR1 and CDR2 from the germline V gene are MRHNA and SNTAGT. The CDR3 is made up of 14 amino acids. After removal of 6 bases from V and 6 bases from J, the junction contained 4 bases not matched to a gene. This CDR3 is CASSEGTGAGELFF. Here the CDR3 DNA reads TGTGCCAGCAGCGAGGGGACAGGGGCCGGGGAGCTGTTTTTT.

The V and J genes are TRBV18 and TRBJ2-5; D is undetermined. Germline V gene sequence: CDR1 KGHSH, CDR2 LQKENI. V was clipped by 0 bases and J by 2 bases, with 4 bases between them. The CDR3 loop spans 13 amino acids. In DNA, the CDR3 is TGTGCCAGCTCACCACCGTGGCAAGAGACCCAGTACTTC. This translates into CASSPPWQETQYF.

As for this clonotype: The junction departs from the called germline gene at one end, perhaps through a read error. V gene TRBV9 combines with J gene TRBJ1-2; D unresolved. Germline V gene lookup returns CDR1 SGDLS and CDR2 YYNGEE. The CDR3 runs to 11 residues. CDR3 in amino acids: CASIVGGFVTF. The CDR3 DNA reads TGTGCCAGCATCGTAGGAGGGTTTGTCACCTTC.

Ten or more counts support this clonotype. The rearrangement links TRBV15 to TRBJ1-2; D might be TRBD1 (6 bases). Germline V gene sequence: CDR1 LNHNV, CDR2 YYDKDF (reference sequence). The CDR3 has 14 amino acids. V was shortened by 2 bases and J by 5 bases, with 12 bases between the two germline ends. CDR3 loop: CATSRTTGMYGYTF. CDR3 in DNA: TGTGCCACCAGCAGAACCACAGGGATGTATGGCTACACCTTC.

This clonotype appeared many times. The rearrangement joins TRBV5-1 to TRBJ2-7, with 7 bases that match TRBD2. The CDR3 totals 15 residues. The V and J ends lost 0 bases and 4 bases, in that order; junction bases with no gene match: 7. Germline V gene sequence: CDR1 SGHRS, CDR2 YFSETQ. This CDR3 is CASSLGLAAPYEQYF. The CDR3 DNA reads TGCGCCAGCAGCTTGGGGCTAGCGGCTCCATACGAGCAGTACTTC.

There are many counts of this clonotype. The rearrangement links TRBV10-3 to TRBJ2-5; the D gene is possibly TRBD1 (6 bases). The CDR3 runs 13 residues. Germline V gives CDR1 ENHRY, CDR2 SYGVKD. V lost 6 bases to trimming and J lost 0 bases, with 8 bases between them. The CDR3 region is CAISNRDQETQYF. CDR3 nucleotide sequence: TGTGCCATCAGCAACAGGGACCAAGAGACCCAGTACTTC.

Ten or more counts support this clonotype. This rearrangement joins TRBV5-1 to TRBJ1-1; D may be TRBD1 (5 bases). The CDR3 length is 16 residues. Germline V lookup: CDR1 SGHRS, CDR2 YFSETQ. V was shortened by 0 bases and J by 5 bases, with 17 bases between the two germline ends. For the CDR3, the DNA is TGCGCCAGCAGCTTGGGGCGTGTAAGGGGTTCGACTGAAGCTTTCTTT. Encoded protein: CASSLGRVRGSTEAFF.

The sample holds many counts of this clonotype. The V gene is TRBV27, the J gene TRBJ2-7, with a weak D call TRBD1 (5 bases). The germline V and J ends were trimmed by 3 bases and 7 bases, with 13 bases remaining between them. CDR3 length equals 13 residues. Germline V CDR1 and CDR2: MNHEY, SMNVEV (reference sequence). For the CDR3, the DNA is TGTGCCAGCAGTTTGAAAGGGGCAGGAGAGCAGTACTTC. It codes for CASSLKGAGEQYF.

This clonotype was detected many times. CDR3 bases: TGTGCCAGCAGATCGGTGCCGGATACGCAGTATTTT. Its translation: CASRSVPDTQYF. This sequence joins TRBV6-5 and TRBJ2-3; D is uncertain. Trimming removed 6 bases at V and 6 bases at J, with 10 bases between. The CDR3 runs to 12 residues. CDR1 is MNHEY and CDR2 is SVGAGI in the germline V gene.

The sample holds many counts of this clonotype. This CDR3 reads CASSRIQETQYF. The CDR3 bases are TGTGCCAGCAGCAGGATACAAGAGACCCAGTACTTC. This chain uses TRBV11-2 with TRBJ2-5; no firm D call. Trimming removed 5 bases at V and 2 bases at J, with 6 bases between. The CDR3 spans 12 residues. Per the germline V gene, CDR1 is SGHAT and CDR2 is FQNNGV.

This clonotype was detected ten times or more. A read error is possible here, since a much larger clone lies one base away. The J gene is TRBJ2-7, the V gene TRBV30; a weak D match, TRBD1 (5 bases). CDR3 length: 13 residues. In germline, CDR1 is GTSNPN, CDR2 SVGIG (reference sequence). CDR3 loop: CAWRRFREYGQYF. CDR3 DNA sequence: TGTGCCTGGAGAAGGTTCAGGGAATACGGGCAGTACTTC.

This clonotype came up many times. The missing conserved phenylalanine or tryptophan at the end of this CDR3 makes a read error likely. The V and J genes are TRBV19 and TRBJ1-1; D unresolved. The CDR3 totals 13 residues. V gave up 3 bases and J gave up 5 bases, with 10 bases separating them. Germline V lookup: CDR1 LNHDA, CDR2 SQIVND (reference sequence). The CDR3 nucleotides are TGTGCCAGTAGTATGCCCGGGATAACTGAAGCTTTCCTT. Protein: CASSMPGITEAFL.

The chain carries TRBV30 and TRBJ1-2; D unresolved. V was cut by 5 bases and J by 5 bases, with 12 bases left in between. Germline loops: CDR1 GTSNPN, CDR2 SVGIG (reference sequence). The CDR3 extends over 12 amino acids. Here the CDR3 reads CAWSADGYGYTF. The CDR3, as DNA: TGTGCCTGGTCGGCGGACGGATATGGCTACACCTTC.

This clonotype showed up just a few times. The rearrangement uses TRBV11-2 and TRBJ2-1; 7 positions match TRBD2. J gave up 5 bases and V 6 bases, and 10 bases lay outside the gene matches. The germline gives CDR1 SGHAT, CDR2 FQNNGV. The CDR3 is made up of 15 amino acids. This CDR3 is CASRTWGGSHNEQFF. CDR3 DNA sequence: TGTGCCAGCAGGACTTGGGGGGGGAGCCACAATGAGCAGTTCTTC.

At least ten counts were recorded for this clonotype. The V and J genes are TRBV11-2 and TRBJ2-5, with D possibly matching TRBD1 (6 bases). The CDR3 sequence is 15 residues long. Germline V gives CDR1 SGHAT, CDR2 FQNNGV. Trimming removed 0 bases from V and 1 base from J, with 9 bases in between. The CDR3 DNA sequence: TGTGCCAGCAGCTTAGATGGGGGCGGCCAAGAGACCCAGTACTTC. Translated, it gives CASSLDGGGQETQYF.